Below are 32 T cell receptor beta chains sequenced from a single sample in a study of Ad26.COV2.S vaccination and SARS-CoV-2 variants. Sequencing was performed with immunoSEQ multiplex PCR; in TCRdb, only in-frame clones are kept and a portion is missing. The sample holds approximately 300,000 clones, 85% seen once. Treatment: roughly 19 received Ad26.COV2.S at low or high dose, single or two shots; several received placebo; per-sample allocation not given. Samples came from day 63 after the first vaccine or placebo injection. The source was peripheral blood, collected in a trial of Ad26.COV2.S vaccine versus placebo. Receptors originate from a person aged 18-60 years who received the Ad26.COV2.S COVID-19 vaccine or a placebo.

This clone was detected once. The chain employs TRBV6-2 or TRBV6-3 and TRBJ2-7, with D perhaps TRBD2 (7 bases). The CDR3 length is 14 residues. Trimming left V 5 bases short and J 4 bases short, with 15 bases between. In germline, CDR1 is MNHEY, CDR2 SVGEGT. The DNA of the CDR3 is TGTGCCAGCAGTCGTGGGGGGGGCCGTTACGAGCAGTACTTC. Its protein product is CASSRGGGRYEQYF.

The CDR3 reads CASSFTGQETQYF. The CDR3 DNA reads TGTGCCAGCAGTTTCACAGGGCAAGAGACCCAGTACTTC. The rearrangement joins TRBV12-3 or TRBV12-4 to TRBJ2-5; weak D call: TRBD1 (6 bases). The CDR3 runs to 13 residues. V lost 3 bases, J lost 2 bases, and 7 bases lay in between.

J is TRBJ2-7 and V is TRBV28; 9 positions match TRBD1. The J segment lost 5 bases and the V segment lost 8 bases, leaving 10 bases of the junction unmatched. CDR1 and CDR2 from the germline V gene are MDHEN and SYDVKM. CDR3 size: 14 residues. In nucleotides, the CDR3 is TGTGCCAGCCAAACGACAGGGGGTTGGGACGAGCAGTACTTC. Translated: CASQTTGGWDEQYF.

This sequence joins TRBV7-3 and TRBJ2-3; 8 nucleotides match TRBD2. Germline CDR1 reads SGHTA; CDR2 reads FQGTGA. J gave up 1 base and V 5 bases, and 5 bases lay outside the gene matches. CDR3 length equals 15 residues. CDR3: CASSRGGPGTDTQYF. The CDR3 region has the DNA TGTGCCAGCAGCCGCGGGGGGCCGGGCACAGATACGCAGTATTTT. Full variable domain (remainder filled in from reference TRBV7-3 and TRBJ2-3): GAGVSQTPSNKVTEKGKYVELRCDPISGHTALYWYRQSLGQGPEFLIYFQGTGAADDSGLPNDRFFAVRPEGSVSTLKIQRTERGDSAVYLCASSRGGPGTDTQYFGPGTRLTVL.

The rearrangement links TRBV10-3 to TRBJ1-2, with 10 nucleotides matching TRBD1. V lost 8 bases, J lost 3 bases, and 9 bases stayed unmatched. CDR3 length: 15 amino acids. Germline V gene sequence: CDR1 ENHRY, CDR2 SYGVKD. The CDR3 DNA is TGTGCCATCCGACCGGACAGGGGGAATGACTATGGCTACACCTTC. As protein: CAIRPDRGNDYGYTF.

The V call is TRBV6-5, the J call TRBJ1-1; D is uncertain. Germline assignment: CDR1 MNHEY and CDR2 SVGAGI. This CDR3 has 13 residues. Trimming removed 8 bases at V and 4 bases at J, with 14 bases between. CDR3 DNA: TGTGCCAGCGGTTCGGGTGGGAGCACTGAAGCTTTCTTT. This gives the protein CASGSGGSTEAFF.

The chain carries TRBV2 and TRBJ2-2, with 7 bases that match TRBD1. The CDR3 is 16 amino acids. J lost 3 bases, V lost 3 bases, and 7 bases had no gene match. Germline-derived CDR1 and CDR2 are SNHLY and FYNNEI. This chain's CDR3 is CASSESDREDTGELFF. The CDR3, as DNA: TGTGCCAGCAGTGAGTCTGACAGGGAAGACACCGGGGAGCTGTTTTTT.

This chain uses TRBV29-1 with TRBJ2-2; weak D call: TRBD2 (5 bases). This CDR3 region has 13 residues. CDR1 is SQVTM, CDR2 ANQGSEA, per germline. The V and J ends lost 6 bases and 7 bases respectively, with 15 bases between them. The CDR3 reads CSVTSPGNGELFF. CDR3 nucleotide sequence: TGCAGCGTGACCTCCCCCGGGAACGGGGAGCTGTTTTTT.

The chain uses TRBV3-1 (or the pseudogene TRBV3-2) and TRBJ1-2; D is possibly TRBD1 (5 bases). Germline CDR1 reads LGHDT; CDR2 reads YNNKEL (reference sequence). V was trimmed by 5 bases and J by 13 bases, leaving 20 bases between them. This CDR3 has 13 amino acids. CDR3 sequence (DNA): TGTGCCAGCAGCTCCCGAGGGGCCTCCGTGGCCACCTTC. It specifies CASSSRGASVATF.

V usage is TRBV6-5 and J usage is TRBJ2-5, with a tentative D call TRBD1 (5 bases). Germline CDR1 reads MNHEY; CDR2 reads SVGAGI. This CDR3 contains 13 residues. The V and J ends lost 6 bases and 1 base respectively, with 9 bases between them. CDR3 region: CASSRQIQETQYF. The CDR3 DNA is TGTGCCAGCAGCCGACAGATCCAAGAGACCCAGTACTTC.

CDR3 loop: CASSVRRSHTGELFF. The CDR3 region has the DNA TGTGCCAGCAGCGTACGACGATCCCACACCGGGGAGCTGTTTTTT. The V gene is TRBV3-1 (or the pseudogene TRBV3-2), the J gene TRBJ2-2; no definite D call. The germline gives CDR1 LGHDT, CDR2 YNNKEL (reference sequence). The CDR3 runs to 15 residues. Trimming cost V 5 bases and J 3 bases, with 13 bases left between them.

The chain couples TRBV28 to TRBJ1-5; a possible D gene is TRBD1 (5 bases). V was trimmed by 6 bases and J by 0 bases, leaving 15 bases between them. The CDR3 is made up of 16 amino acids. Germline-derived CDR1 and CDR2 are MDHEN and SYDVKM. This CDR3 is CASRERGEDSNQPQHF. DNA of the CDR3: TGTGCCAGCAGAGAGAGGGGCGAGGATAGCAATCAGCCCCAGCATTTT.

This chain uses TRBV12-3 or TRBV12-4 with TRBJ2-7; 7 nucleotides line up with TRBD1. With V trimmed by 5 bases and J by 2 bases, 3 bases remained unmatched. This CDR3 region has 13 residues. This CDR3 reads CASSRTGAYEQYF. CDR3 DNA sequence: TGTGCCAGCAGTCGGACAGGTGCCTACGAGCAGTACTTC.

CDR3 DNA: TGTGCCAGCTCACCAAGCACTTCAGAAAATTCACCCCTCCACTTT. Translation gives CASSPSTSENSPLHF. The V gene is TRBV18, the J gene TRBJ1-6, with D unclear. Germline loops: CDR1 KGHSH, CDR2 LQKENI. This CDR3 region has 15 residues. Trimming took off 2 bases at V and 7 bases at J, with 12 bases between the two ends.

The J gene is TRBJ2-7, the V gene TRBV28; perhaps TRBD2 as D (6 bases). Germline assignment: CDR1 MDHEN and CDR2 SYDVKM. Trimming took 3 bases from V and 3 from J, leaving 12 bases between them. There are 14 residues in the CDR3. The CDR3 bases are TGTGCCAGCAGTTTTGGAGGGTCTTTCTACGAGCAGTACTTC. Translated: CASSFGGSFYEQYF.

The chain uses TRBV5-1 and TRBJ1-1, with 7 bases identical to TRBD1. This CDR3 is 17 amino acids long. The germline CDR1 and CDR2 sequences are SGHRS and YFSETQ. Germline trimming cut 0 bases from V and 7 bases from J; bases unmatched to any gene: 15. The CDR3 DNA follows: TGCGCCAGCAGCTTGGCGGGGTGGGAGACAGGGTTTGGTGAAGCTTTCTTT. It yields the protein CASSLAGWETGFGEAFF.

This chain links TRBV3-1 (or the pseudogene TRBV3-2) with TRBJ2-3; TRBD2 is a possible D gene (7 bases). CDR3 length equals 16 residues. Per the germline V gene, CDR1 is LGHDT and CDR2 is YNNKEL (reference sequence). Trimming removed 2 bases from V and 0 bases from J, with 12 bases in between. CDR3 residues: CASSQRGGLSTDTQYF. DNA for the CDR3: TGTGCCAGCAGCCAAAGGGGGGGGCTTAGCACAGATACGCAGTATTTT.

The chain carries TRBV28 and TRBJ2-2; 11 nucleotides match TRBD2. Trimming removed 8 bases from V and 4 bases from J; junction bases left unmatched: 3. The CDR3 loop spans 14 amino acids. Germline CDR1 and CDR2: MDHEN and SYDVKM. The CDR3 coding sequence is TGTGCCAGCCTTGGACTAGCGGGCACCGGGGAGCTGTTTTTT. Residues: CASLGLAGTGELFF.

The chain couples TRBV3-1 (or the pseudogene TRBV3-2) to TRBJ1-1; D not certain. The V and J ends lost 1 base and 1 base respectively, with 7 bases between them. Per germline, CDR1 LGHDT and CDR2 YNNKEL (reference sequence). The CDR3 sequence is 14 residues long. The CDR3 reads CASSQGRSNTEAFF. The CDR3 nucleotides are TGTGCCAGCAGCCAAGGACGTTCGAACACTGAAGCTTTCTTT.

V gene TRBV9 combines with J gene TRBJ1-3; the D is unclear. This CDR3 region has 15 residues. Germline lookup yields CDR1 SGDLS and CDR2 YYNGEE. V was cut by 3 bases and J by 4 bases, with 14 bases left in between. Here the CDR3 DNA reads TGTGCCAGCAGCGCCCAAAACATCGTCGGAAACACCATATATTTT. It yields the protein CASSAQNIVGNTIYF.

This chain connects TRBV6-2 or TRBV6-3 to TRBJ1-2; a weak D match, TRBD1 (6 bases). Trimming took 6 bases from V and 5 from J, leaving 25 bases between them. The CDR3 totals 17 residues. Germline loops: CDR1 MNHEY, CDR2 SVGEGT. CDR3 in amino acids: CASSPSRGMGGIYGYTF. DNA for the CDR3: TGTGCCAGCAGCCCTTCAAGAGGGATGGGGGGCATTTATGGCTACACCTTC.

This sequence joins TRBV6-1 and TRBJ1-1; a weak D match, TRBD1 (5 bases). Trimming cost V 2 bases and J 3 bases, with 10 bases left between them. The CDR3 is 14 residues long. Per the germline V gene, CDR1 is MNHNS and CDR2 is SASEGT. In DNA, the CDR3 is TGTGCCAGCAGTGAATACGGGGCTTACACTGAAGCTTTCTTT. It codes for CASSEYGAYTEAFF.

The V call is TRBV19, the J call TRBJ1-6; 7 bases fit TRBD1. The CDR3 is made up of 15 amino acids. The V segment lost 6 bases and the J segment 4 bases; nucleotides outside the gene matches: 6. CDR1 is LNHDA and CDR2 is SQIVND in the germline V gene (reference sequence). For the CDR3, the DNA is TGTGCCAGTAGGGGGGACAGCGCTTATAATTCACCCCTCCACTTT. This encodes CASRGDSAYNSPLHF.

This clone turned up a few times. The chain carries TRBV19 and TRBJ1-2, with 8 bases lining up with TRBD1. Germline V gene sequence: CDR1 LNHDA, CDR2 SQIVND (reference sequence). The CDR3 spans 15 residues. Trimming at V came to 6 bases and at J to 2 bases, leaving 8 bases not matched to a gene. The CDR3 DNA is TGTGCCAGTAGAAGGACCAGGGGGCGCAACTATGGCTACACCTTC. It encodes CASRRTRGRNYGYTF.

This clone was found once. The chain combines TRBV28 with TRBJ1-3, with a tentative D call TRBD1 (6 bases). V lost 5 bases and J 1 base, leaving 12 bases between the germline ends. The germline V gene has CDR1 MDHEN and CDR2 SYDVKM. This CDR3 has 15 residues. The CDR3 DNA sequence: TGTGCCAGCAGTACCTCAGGGGCGTCTGGAAACACCATATATTTT. Translating gives CASSTSGASGNTIYF.

The CDR3 is CASSPFRSYEQYF. The CDR3 DNA sequence: TGTGCCAGCAGCCCCTTCCGGTCCTACGAGCAGTACTTC. J is TRBJ2-7 and V is TRBV6-5; D not certain. This CDR3 is built from 13 residues. Germline V CDR1 and CDR2: MNHEY, SVGAGI. Trimming pared 6 bases from V and 1 base from J, leaving 10 bases between.

This sequence joins TRBV6-5 and TRBJ1-1, with 7 nucleotides matching TRBD1. This CDR3 comprises 14 residues. CDR1 and CDR2 from the germline V gene are MNHEY and SVGAGI. The J segment lost 8 bases and the V segment lost 6 bases, leaving 12 bases of the junction unmatched. CDR3 DNA: TGTGCCAGCAGCCCGCACCAGGGGGGGGCGGAAGCTTTCTTT. Translating it yields CASSPHQGGAEAFF.

CDR3 DNA: TGTGCCAGCAGTGGGACACCTGCGAACACCGGGGAGCTGTTTTTT. It specifies CASSGTPANTGELFF. This rearrangement joins TRBV6-6 to TRBJ2-2; TRBD1 might be the D (6 bases). This CDR3 comprises 15 residues. Trimming took 5 bases from V and 0 from J, leaving 10 bases between them. The germline V gene has CDR1 MNHNY and CDR2 SVGAGI (reference sequence).

The chain carries TRBV5-1 and TRBJ2-2; 12 nucleotides match TRBD2. Germline V CDR1 and CDR2: SGHRS, YFSETQ. Unmatched junction bases numbered 2, after V lost 2 bases and J lost 6 bases. The CDR3 is 15 amino acids. The CDR3: CASSFRLAGAGELFF. The CDR3 region has the DNA TGCGCCAGCAGCTTTCGACTAGCGGGGGCCGGGGAGCTGTTTTTT.

This clone was observed a handful of times. The V and J genes are TRBV5-1 and TRBJ2-5; the match to TRBD1 covers 9 bases. This CDR3 region has 15 residues. The V segment lost 1 base and the J segment 1 base; nucleotides outside the gene matches: 2. Germline V gene lookup returns CDR1 SGHRS and CDR2 YFSETQ. CDR3 in amino acids: CASSLLQGAQETQYF. The CDR3 DNA reads TGCGCCAGCAGCTTGCTACAGGGGGCCCAAGAGACCCAGTACTTC.

The V gene is TRBV12-3 or TRBV12-4, the J gene TRBJ2-3; a weak D match, TRBD2 (6 bases). This CDR3 is 13 amino acids long. The V end lost 7 bases, the J end lost 0 bases, and 8 bases lay between the germline ends. The CDR3 is CASMSGSTDTQYF. In DNA, the CDR3 is TGTGCCAGCATGAGCGGGAGCACAGATACGCAGTATTTT.

This clone was seen more than once but under ten times. V usage is TRBV9 and J usage is TRBJ2-7; the D is unclear. The V gene's germline CDR1 is SGDLS and CDR2 YYNGEE. V was trimmed by 3 bases and J by 0 bases, leaving 13 bases between them. The CDR3 length is 15 residues. CDR3 amino acids: CASSEQGPSSYEQYF. The CDR3 nucleotides read TGTGCCAGCAGCGAACAAGGACCTAGCTCCTACGAGCAGTACTTC.